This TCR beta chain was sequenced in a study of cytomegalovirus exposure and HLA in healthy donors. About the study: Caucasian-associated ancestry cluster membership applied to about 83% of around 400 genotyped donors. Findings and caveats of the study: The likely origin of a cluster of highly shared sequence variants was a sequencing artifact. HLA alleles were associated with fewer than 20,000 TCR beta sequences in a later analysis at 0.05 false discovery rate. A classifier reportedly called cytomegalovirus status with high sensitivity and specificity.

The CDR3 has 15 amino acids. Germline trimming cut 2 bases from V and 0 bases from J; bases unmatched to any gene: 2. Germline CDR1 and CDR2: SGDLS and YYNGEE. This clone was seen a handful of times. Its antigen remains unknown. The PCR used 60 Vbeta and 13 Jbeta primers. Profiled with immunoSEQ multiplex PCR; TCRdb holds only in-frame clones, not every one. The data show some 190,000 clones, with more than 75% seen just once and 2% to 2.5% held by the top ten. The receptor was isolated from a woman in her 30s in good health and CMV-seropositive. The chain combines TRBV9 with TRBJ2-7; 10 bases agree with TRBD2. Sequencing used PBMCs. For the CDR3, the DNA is TGTGCCAGCAGCGTTAGCGGGGGGAGCTCCTACGAGCAGTACTTC. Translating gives CASSVSGGSSYEQYF.